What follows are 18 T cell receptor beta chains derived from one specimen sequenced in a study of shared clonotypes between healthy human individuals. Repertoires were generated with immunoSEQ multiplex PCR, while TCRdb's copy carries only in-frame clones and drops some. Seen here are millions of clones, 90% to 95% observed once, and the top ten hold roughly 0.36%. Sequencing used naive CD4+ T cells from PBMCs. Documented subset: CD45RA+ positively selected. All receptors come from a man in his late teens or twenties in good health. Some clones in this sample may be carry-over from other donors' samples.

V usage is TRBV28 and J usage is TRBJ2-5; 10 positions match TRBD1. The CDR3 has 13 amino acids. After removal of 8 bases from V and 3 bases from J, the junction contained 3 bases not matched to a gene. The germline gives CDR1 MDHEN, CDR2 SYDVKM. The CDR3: CASQTGGEETQYF. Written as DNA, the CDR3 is TGTGCCAGCCAGACAGGGGGCGAAGAGACCCAGTACTTC.

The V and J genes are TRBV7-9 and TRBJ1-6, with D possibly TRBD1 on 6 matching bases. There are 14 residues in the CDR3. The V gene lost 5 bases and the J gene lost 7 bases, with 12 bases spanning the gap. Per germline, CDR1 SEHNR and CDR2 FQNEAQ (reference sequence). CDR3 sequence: CASSPGQGNSPLHF. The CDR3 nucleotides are TGTGCCAGCAGCCCGGGGCAGGGGAATTCACCCCTCCACTTT.

The CDR3 DNA reads as TGTGCCAGCTCACCGGTCCGATCTGCACAGGGGGCCTACGAGCAGTACTTC. Translating it yields CASSPVRSAQGAYEQYF. The rearrangement uses TRBV18 and TRBJ2-7; TRBD1 agrees at 8 bases. The germline V gene has CDR1 KGHSH and CDR2 LQKENI. V was pared by 3 bases and J by 2 bases, with 12 bases of the junction left unmatched. The CDR3 covers 17 residues. The full variable domain, in which reference TRBV18 and TRBJ2-7 provide the parts outside the CDR3, is NAGVMQNPRHLVRRRGQEARLRCSPMKGHSHVYWYRQLPEEGLKFMVYLQKENIIDESGMPKERFSAEFPKEGPSILRIQQVVRGDSAAYFCASSPVRSAQGAYEQYFGPGTRLTVT.

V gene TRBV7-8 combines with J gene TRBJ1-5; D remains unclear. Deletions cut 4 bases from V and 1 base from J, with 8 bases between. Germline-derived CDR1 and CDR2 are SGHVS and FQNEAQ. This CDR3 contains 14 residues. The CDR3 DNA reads TGTGCCAGCAGCTCCGGAGGAAGCAATCAGCCCCAGCATTTT. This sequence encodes CASSSGGSNQPQHF. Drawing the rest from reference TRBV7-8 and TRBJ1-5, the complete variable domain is GAGVSQSPRYKVAKRGQDVALRCDPISGHVSLFWYQQALGQGPEFLTYFQNEAQLDKSGLPSDRFFAERPEGSVSTLKIQRTQQEDSAVYLCASSSGGSNQPQHFGDGTRLSIL.

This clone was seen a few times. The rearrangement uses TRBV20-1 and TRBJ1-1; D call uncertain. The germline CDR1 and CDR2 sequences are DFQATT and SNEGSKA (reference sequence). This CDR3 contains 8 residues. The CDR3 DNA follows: TGCAGCCCCTACGGAGCTTTCTTT. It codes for CSPYGAFF.

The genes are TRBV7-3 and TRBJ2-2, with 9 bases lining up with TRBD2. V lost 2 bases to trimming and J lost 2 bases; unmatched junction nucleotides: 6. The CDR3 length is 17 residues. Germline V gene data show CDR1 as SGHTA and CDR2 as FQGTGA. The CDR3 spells CASSLGLAGLNTGELFF. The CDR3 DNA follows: TGTGCCAGCAGCTTAGGGCTAGCGGGACTCAACACCGGGGAGCTGTTTTTT.

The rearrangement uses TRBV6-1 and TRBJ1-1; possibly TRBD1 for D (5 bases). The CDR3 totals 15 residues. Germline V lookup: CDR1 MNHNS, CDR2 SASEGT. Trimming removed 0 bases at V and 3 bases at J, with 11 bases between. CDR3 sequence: CASSEARQGDTEAFF. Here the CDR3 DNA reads TGTGCCAGCAGTGAAGCTCGTCAGGGTGACACTGAAGCTTTCTTT.

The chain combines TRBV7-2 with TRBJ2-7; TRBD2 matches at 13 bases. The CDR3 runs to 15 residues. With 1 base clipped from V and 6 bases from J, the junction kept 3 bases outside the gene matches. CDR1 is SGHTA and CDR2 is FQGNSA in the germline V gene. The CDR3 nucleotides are TGTGCCAGCAGCTTAGAACTAGCGGGAGGGTCCGAGCAGTACTTC. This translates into CASSLELAGGSEQYF.

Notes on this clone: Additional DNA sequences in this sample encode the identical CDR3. CDR3 coding DNA: TGTGCCAGCTCACCCACGGGGTTAAACTATGGCTACACCTTC. Its protein product is CASSPTGLNYGYTF. The V and J genes are TRBV18 and TRBJ1-2; D is uncertain. CDR1 is KGHSH, CDR2 LQKENI, per germline. The V end was cut by 3 bases, the J end by 2 bases, with 10 bases between. There are 14 residues in the CDR3. The whole variable domain, filled in from reference TRBV18 and TRBJ1-2, reads NAGVMQNPRHLVRRRGQEARLRCSPMKGHSHVYWYRQLPEEGLKFMVYLQKENIIDESGMPKERFSAEFPKEGPSILRIQQVVRGDSAAYFCASSPTGLNYGYTFGSGTRLTVV.

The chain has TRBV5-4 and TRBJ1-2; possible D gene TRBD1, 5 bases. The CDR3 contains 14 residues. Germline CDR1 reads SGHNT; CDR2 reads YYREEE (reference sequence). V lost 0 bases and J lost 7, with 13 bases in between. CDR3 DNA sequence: TGTGCCAGCAGCTTGGCCCGGGGGGAGGGTGGCTACACCTTC. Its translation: CASSLARGEGGYTF.

The CDR3 protein is CASTPGRVHQETQYF. CDR3 in DNA: TGTGCCAGCACCCCAGGCCGGGTTCACCAAGAGACCCAGTACTTC. The chain employs TRBV11-2 and TRBJ2-5; the D is unclear. The CDR3 length is 15 residues. V was shortened by 7 bases and J by 0 bases, with 15 bases between the two germline ends. In germline, CDR1 is SGHAT, CDR2 FQNNGV.

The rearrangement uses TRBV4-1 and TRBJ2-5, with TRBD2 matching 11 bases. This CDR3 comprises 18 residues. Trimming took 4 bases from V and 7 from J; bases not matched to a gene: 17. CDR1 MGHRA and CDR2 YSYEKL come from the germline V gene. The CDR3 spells CASSPTGTSGLRIRTQYF. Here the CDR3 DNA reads TGCGCCAGCAGCCCTACCGGGACTAGCGGCCTCAGGATAAGGACCCAGTACTTC.

CDR3 sequence reads: CASSYSRERVYEQYF. The CDR3 region has the DNA TGTGCCAGCAGTTACTCGCGCGAGCGGGTCTACGAGCAGTACTTC. This chain connects TRBV6-6 to TRBJ2-5, with TRBD2 as a possible D gene (6 bases). The DNA end is a closer match to TRBJ2-7, so the J assignment may be wrong. This CDR3 has 15 amino acids. From germline, CDR1 is MNHNY and CDR2 SVGAGI (reference sequence).

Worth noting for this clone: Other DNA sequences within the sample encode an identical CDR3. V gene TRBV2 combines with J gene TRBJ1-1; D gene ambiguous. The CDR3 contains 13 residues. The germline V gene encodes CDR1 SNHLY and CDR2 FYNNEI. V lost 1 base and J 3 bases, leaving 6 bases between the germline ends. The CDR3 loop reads CASSEGSYTEAFF. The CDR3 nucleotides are TGTGCCAGCAGTGAAGGGAGCTACACTGAAGCTTTCTTT.

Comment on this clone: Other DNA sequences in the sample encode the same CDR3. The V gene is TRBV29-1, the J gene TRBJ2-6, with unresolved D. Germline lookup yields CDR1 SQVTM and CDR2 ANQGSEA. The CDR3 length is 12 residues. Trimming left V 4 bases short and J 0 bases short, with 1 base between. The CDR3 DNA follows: TGCAGCGTTGTCTCTGGGGCCAACGTCCTGACTTTC. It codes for CSVVSGANVLTF.

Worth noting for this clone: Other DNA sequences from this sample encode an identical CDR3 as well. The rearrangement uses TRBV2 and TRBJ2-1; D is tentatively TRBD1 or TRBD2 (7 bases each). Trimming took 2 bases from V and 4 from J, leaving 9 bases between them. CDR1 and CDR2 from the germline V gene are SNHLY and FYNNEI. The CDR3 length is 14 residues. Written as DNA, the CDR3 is TGTGCCAGCAGTGAACAGGGGGGGTACAATGAGCAGTTCTTC. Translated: CASSEQGGYNEQFF.

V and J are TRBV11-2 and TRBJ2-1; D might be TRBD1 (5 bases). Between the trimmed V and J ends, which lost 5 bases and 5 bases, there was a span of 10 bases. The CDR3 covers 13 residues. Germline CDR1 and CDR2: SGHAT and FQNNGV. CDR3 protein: CASSKDRNNEQFF. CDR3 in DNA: TGTGCCAGCAGCAAAGACAGAAACAATGAGCAGTTCTTC.

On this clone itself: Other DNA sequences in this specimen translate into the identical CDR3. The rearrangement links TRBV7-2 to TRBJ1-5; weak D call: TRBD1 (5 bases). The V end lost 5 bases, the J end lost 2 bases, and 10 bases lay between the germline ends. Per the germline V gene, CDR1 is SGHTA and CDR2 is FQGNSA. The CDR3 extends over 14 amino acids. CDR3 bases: TGTGCCAGCAGCCCAGACAGTGGCAATCAGCCCCAGCATTTT. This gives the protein CASSPDSGNQPQHF.